The table lists the clone carrying this T cell receptor (beta chain) with a few counts. Its antigen is not identified. This sample is part of a study of response to subunit inactivated influenza vaccine. From the RT-PCR reads, TCRdb called clonotypes with MiXCR, one entry per CDR3 protein. The sample lists about 620,000 distinct CDR3 sequences, 12% occurring once. Notes on the study in general: There was a suggestion from the authors that each seasonal influenza vaccination recruits few new T cells.

Sequenced material: PBMCs from blood, taken on the day of vaccination. This sequence was found in a man over 45 who received an inactivated influenza vaccine.

This CDR3 is CASSPTLSGTGGRSNTGELFF. The CDR3 DNA reads TGTGCCAGCTCACCAACCTTGTCCGGGACAGGGGGCCGTTCGAACACCGGGGAGCTGTTTTTT. This sequence joins TRBV18 and TRBJ2-2; 12 bases map to TRBD1. CDR3 size: 21 residues. The V and J ends lost 2 bases and 0 bases, in that order; junction bases with no gene match: 13. The germline CDR1 and CDR2 sequences are KGHSH and LQKENI.